These 19 T cell receptor beta chains were all obtained from the same sample, sequenced in a study of graft-versus-host responses after intestinal transplantation. Using immunoSEQ multiplex PCR, the repertoire was profiled, and TCRdb retains in-frame clones only, with some absent. The table lists more than 45,000 clones, 91% of them singletons. The specimen comprised PBMCs, sampled about 120 days after intestinal transplantation. Source of these receptors: a human patient who received an intestinal transplant, so some T cells may come from the graft donor.

As to this clone: A read error may produce the germline difference seen at one junction end. The genes are TRBV19 and TRBJ2-6; no clear D gene. The CDR3 contains 15 residues. Per the germline V gene, CDR1 is LNHDA and CDR2 is SQIVND (reference sequence). CDR3 protein: CASSPRTAGANVLTF. The CDR3 DNA sequence: TGTGCCAGTAGTCCCCGGACGGCTGGTGCCAACGTCCTGACTTTC.

This chain uses TRBV7-2 with TRBJ2-1; the D is unclear. CDR3 length equals 15 residues. V gave up 2 bases and J gave up 8 bases, with 16 bases separating them. Germline CDR1 is SGHTA and CDR2 is FQGNSA. DNA for the CDR3: TGTGCCAGCAGCTTAAGCTTCGGAAGGTACGATGAGCAGTTCTTC. It codes for CASSLSFGRYDEQFF.

This chain connects TRBV7-9 to TRBJ2-7; 8 bases are a match to TRBD1. The CDR3 runs 14 residues. The germline gives CDR1 SEHNR, CDR2 FQNEAQ (reference sequence). V lost 4 bases to trimming and J lost 2 bases; unmatched junction nucleotides: 4. The CDR3 DNA is TGTGCCAGCAGCTCCGGGACAGGTACCTACGAGCAGTACTTC. Protein product: CASSSGTGTYEQYF.

The count of this clone is one. The chain carries TRBV12-1 and TRBJ2-3; the table's D gene call, TRBD2, was not cross checked with the DNA. TRBV12-1 counts as a pseudogene. This CDR3 comprises 16 residues. For the CDR3, the DNA is TGTGCCAGCAGCCCCCCATTCGGCGGGGTAGCAGATACGCAGTATTTT. It translates to CASSPPFGGVADTQYF.

This clone was recorded only once. The chain links TRBV18 to TRBJ2-1; the D gene is possibly TRBD1 (5 bases). CDR1 is KGHSH and CDR2 is LQKENI in the germline V gene. The length of the CDR3 is 14 residues. The V end was cut by 2 bases, the J end by 4 bases, with 9 bases between. The CDR3 protein is CASSPLQVYNEQFF. CDR3 nucleotide sequence: TGTGCCAGCTCACCATTACAGGTGTACAATGAGCAGTTCTTC.

The chain links TRBV7-7 to TRBJ2-2; no clear D. This CDR3 contains 13 residues. Germline lookup yields CDR1 SSHAT and CDR2 FNYEAQ (reference sequence). V was clipped by 0 bases and J by 7 bases, with 6 bases between them. CDR3 loop: CASSLALGGELFF. The CDR3 DNA follows: TGTGCCAGCAGCTTAGCGCTTGGCGGGGAGCTGTTTTTT.

J is TRBJ2-6 and V is TRBV4-2, with TRBD1 matching over 7 bases. This CDR3 is built from 16 residues. From germline, CDR1 is LGHNA and CDR2 YNFKEQ. The trim removed 2 bases at V and 4 bases at J, leaving 5 bases unmatched. The CDR3 DNA reads as TGTGCCAGCAGCCAAACGGGGACAGCGGGGGCCAACGTCCTGACTTTC. This codes for CASSQTGTAGANVLTF.

The chain links TRBV7-9 to TRBJ2-7; the D is unclear. Germline V CDR1 and CDR2: SEHNR, FQNEAQ (reference sequence). Trimming cost V 5 bases and J 2 bases, with 13 bases left between them. CDR3 length: 14 amino acids. The CDR3 loop is CASSLDLWAYEQYF. CDR3 sequence (DNA): TGTGCCAGCAGCCTAGACCTTTGGGCCTACGAGCAGTACTTC.

The chain has TRBV6-5 and TRBJ1-3, with D possibly TRBD1 on 6 matching bases. Germline V lookup: CDR1 MNHEY, CDR2 SVGAGI. V was pared by 4 bases and J by 0 bases, with 7 bases between. The CDR3 loop spans 14 amino acids. This CDR3 reads CASSLGHSGNTIYF. The CDR3 bases are TGTGCCAGCAGTTTGGGACACTCTGGAAACACCATATATTTT.

V gene TRBV6-5 combines with J gene TRBJ2-1; D unresolved. The V end lost 5 bases, the J end lost 0 bases, and 11 bases lay between the germline ends. CDR1 and CDR2 from the germline V gene are MNHEY and SVGAGI. CDR3 length equals 15 residues. CDR3 residues: CASSTASSSYNEQFF. DNA of the CDR3: TGTGCCAGCAGTACGGCCTCAAGCTCCTACAATGAGCAGTTCTTC.

The chain combines TRBV10-3 with TRBJ2-5, with 9 nucleotides matching TRBD1. This CDR3 comprises 11 residues. The germline CDR1 and CDR2 sequences are ENHRY and SYGVKD. With 10 bases clipped from V and 5 bases from J, the junction kept 2 bases outside the gene matches. In DNA form, the CDR3 reads TGTGCCACTGGACAGGGGGAGACCCAGTACTTC. It yields the protein CATGQGETQYF.

This clone was seen a handful of times. This chain joins TRBV27 and TRBJ1-1; D might be TRBD1 (5 bases). The length of the CDR3 is 13 residues. The germline gives CDR1 MNHEY, CDR2 SMNVEV (reference sequence). V lost 6 bases and J 4 bases, leaving 12 bases between the germline ends. CDR3 DNA: TGTGCCAGCAGGTGGGGGGTGGGCACTGAAGCTTTCTTT. Its protein product is CASRWGVGTEAFF.

V and J are TRBV5-1 and TRBJ1-1; D call uncertain. From germline, CDR1 is SGHRS and CDR2 YFSETQ. The germline V and J ends were trimmed by 6 bases and 1 base, with 13 bases remaining between them. This CDR3 region has 14 residues. Here the CDR3 reads CASNVEVPNTEAFF. The CDR3 DNA reads as TGCGCCAGCAATGTCGAGGTCCCGAACACTGAAGCTTTCTTT. Filled out from reference TRBV5-1 and TRBJ1-1, the complete variable domain reads KAGVTQTPRYLIKTRGQQVTLSCSPISGHRSVSWYQQTPGQGLQFLFEYFSETQRNKGNFPGRFSGRQFSNSRSEMNVSTLELGDSALYLCASNVEVPNTEAFFGQGTRLTVV.

The V call is TRBV9, the J call TRBJ2-3; 11 positions agree with TRBD1. CDR3 length: 17 amino acids. Germline V gives CDR1 SGDLS, CDR2 YYNGEE. V shed 2 bases, J shed 0 bases, and the junction held 5 bases outside the gene matches. In DNA form, the CDR3 reads TGTGCCAGCAGCGTGGCCTGGGACAGGGGGAGCACAGATACGCAGTATTTT. It yields the protein CASSVAWDRGSTDTQYF. Supplemented by reference TRBV9 and TRBJ2-3, the full variable domain reads DSGVTQTPKHLITATGQRVTLRCSPRSGDLSVYWYQQSLDQGLQFLIQYYNGEERAKGNILERFSAQQFPDLHSELNLSSLELGDSALYFCASSVAWDRGSTDTQYFGPGTRLTVL.

This clone was seen a single time. This sequence joins TRBV4-1 and TRBJ1-3, with 10 bases aligning to TRBD1. Germline V CDR1 and CDR2: MGHRA, YSYEKL. Trimming removed 5 bases from V and 7 bases from J; junction bases left unmatched: 2. This CDR3 has 13 amino acids. The CDR3 DNA reads TGCGCCAGCAGCGACAGGGGGCGGAACACCATATATTTT. Its translation: CASSDRGRNTIYF.

In nucleotides, the CDR3 is TGTGCCAGCAGTTATGAAAGGGAGGTCGATACGCAGTATTTT. This translates into CASSYEREVDTQYF. V gene TRBV6-5 combines with J gene TRBJ2-3; D perhaps matches TRBD2 (6 bases). The CDR3 covers 14 residues. The V gene's germline CDR1 is MNHEY and CDR2 SVGAGI. The V end lost 3 bases, the J end lost 6 bases, and 13 bases lay between the germline ends.

The chain joins TRBV5-6 to TRBJ2-2; D is possibly TRBD2 (5 bases). The CDR3 loop spans 14 amino acids. With 4 bases removed from V and 6 bases from J, the gap between germline ends came to 13 bases. Germline V gene lookup returns CDR1 SGHDT and CDR2 YYEEEE. CDR3 sequence reads: CASSPETTAGELFF. CDR3 coding DNA: TGTGCCAGCAGCCCGGAGACTACCGCCGGGGAGCTGTTTTTT.

The chain employs TRBV11-2 and TRBJ2-7; the match to TRBD1 covers 12 bases. CDR1 is SGHAT and CDR2 is FQNNGV in the germline V gene. This CDR3 comprises 17 residues. Losses at the gene ends were 3 bases for V and 0 bases for J; bases not matched to a gene: 6. The CDR3 protein is CASSLGTGGLPSYEQYF. CDR3 nucleotides: TGTGCCAGCAGCTTGGGGACAGGGGGCCTCCCCTCCTACGAGCAGTACTTC.

The chain links TRBV10-3 to TRBJ2-7; 7 bases map to TRBD2. CDR3 length: 14 amino acids. CDR1 is ENHRY, CDR2 SYGVKD, per germline. V shed 10 bases, J shed 0 bases, and the junction held 9 bases outside the gene matches. CDR3 residues: CATERDLSSYEQYF. The DNA of the CDR3 is TGTGCCACCGAGCGGGACCTAAGCTCCTACGAGCAGTACTTC.